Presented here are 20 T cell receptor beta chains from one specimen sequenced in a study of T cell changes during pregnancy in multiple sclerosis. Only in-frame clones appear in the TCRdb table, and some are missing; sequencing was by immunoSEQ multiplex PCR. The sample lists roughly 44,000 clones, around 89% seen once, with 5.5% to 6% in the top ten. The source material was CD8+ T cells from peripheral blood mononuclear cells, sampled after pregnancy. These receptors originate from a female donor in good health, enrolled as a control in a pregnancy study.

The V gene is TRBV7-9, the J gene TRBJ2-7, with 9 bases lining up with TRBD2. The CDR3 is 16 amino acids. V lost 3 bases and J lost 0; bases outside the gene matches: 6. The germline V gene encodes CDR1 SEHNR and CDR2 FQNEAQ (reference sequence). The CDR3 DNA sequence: TGTGCCAGCAGCTTGGCGGGGGGGGCCCGCTCCTACGAGCAGTACTTC. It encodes CASSLAGGARSYEQYF. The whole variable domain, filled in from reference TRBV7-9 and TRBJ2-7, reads DTGVSQNPRHKITKRGQNVTFRCDPISEHNRLYWYRQTLGQGPEFLTYFQNEAQLEKSRLLSDRFSAERPKGSFSTLEIQRTEQGDSAMYLCASSLAGGARSYEQYFGPGTRLTVT.

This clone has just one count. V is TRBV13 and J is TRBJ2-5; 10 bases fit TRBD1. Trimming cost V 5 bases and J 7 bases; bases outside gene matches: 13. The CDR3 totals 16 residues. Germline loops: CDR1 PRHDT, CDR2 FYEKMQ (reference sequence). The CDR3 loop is CASSDDRGLAEGTQYF. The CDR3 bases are TGTGCCAGCAGCGACGACAGGGGGCTGGCGGAGGGGACCCAGTACTTC.

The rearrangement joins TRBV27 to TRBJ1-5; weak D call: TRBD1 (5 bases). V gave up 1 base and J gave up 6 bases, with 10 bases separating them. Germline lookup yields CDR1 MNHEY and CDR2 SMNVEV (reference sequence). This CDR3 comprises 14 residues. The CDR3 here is CASSLFGAGQPQHF. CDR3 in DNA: TGTGCCAGCAGTTTATTTGGGGCAGGTCAGCCCCAGCATTTT.

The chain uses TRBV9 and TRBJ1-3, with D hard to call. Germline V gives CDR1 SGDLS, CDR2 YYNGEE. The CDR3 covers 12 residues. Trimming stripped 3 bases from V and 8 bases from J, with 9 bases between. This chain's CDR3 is CASSATRDTIYF. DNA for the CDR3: TGTGCCAGCAGCGCGACTAGGGACACCATATATTTT.

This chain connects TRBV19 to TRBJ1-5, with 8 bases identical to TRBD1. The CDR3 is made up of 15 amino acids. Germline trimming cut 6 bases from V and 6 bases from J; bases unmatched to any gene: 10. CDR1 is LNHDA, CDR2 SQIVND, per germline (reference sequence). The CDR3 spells CASRQQDRVFQPQHF. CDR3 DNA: TGTGCCAGTAGACAGCAGGACAGGGTTTTTCAGCCCCAGCATTTT.

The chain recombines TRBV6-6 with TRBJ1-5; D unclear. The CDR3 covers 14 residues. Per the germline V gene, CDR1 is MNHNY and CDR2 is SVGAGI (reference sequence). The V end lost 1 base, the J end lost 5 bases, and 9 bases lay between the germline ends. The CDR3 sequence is CASSYLRVDQPQHF. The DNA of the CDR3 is TGTGCCAGCAGTTACTTGAGGGTAGATCAGCCCCAGCATTTT.

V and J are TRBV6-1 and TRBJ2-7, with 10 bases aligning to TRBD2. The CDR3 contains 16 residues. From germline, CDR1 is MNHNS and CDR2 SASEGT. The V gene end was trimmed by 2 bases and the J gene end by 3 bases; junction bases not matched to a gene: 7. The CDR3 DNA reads TGTGCCAGCAGTGAATCGACTAGCGGGTTCTTCTACGAGCAGTACTTC. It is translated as CASSESTSGFFYEQYF.

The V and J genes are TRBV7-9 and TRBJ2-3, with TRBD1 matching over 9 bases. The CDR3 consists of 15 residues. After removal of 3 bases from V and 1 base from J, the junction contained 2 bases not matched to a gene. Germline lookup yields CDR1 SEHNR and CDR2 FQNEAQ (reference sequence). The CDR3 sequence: CASSFRDRGTDTQYF. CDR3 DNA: TGTGCCAGCAGCTTCCGGGACAGGGGCACAGATACGCAGTATTTT.

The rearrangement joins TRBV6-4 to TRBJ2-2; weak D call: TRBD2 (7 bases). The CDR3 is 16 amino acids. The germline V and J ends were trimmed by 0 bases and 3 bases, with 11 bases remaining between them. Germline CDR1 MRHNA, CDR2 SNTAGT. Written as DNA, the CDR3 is TGTGCCAGCAGTGACTCGAGAGGGGGGGACACCGGGGAGCTGTTTTTT. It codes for CASSDSRGGDTGELFF.

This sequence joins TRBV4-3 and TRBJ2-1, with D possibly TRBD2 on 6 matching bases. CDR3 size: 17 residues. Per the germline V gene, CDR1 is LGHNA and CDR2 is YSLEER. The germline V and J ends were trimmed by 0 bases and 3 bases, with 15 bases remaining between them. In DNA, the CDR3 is TGCGCCAGCAGCCAAGATCTGGAGGGGCTGTACTACAATGAGCAGTTCTTC. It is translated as CASSQDLEGLYYNEQFF.

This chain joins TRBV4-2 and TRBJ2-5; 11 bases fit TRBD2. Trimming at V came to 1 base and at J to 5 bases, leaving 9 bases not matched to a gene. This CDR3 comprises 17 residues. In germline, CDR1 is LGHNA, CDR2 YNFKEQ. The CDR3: CASSQVGSGGAGETQYF. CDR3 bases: TGTGCCAGCAGCCAAGTGGGTAGCGGGGGGGCGGGGGAGACCCAGTACTTC.

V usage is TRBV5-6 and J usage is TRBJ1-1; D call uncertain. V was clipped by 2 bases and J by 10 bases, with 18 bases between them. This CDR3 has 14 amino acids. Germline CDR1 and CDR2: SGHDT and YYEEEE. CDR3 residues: CASSFEAGLRGAFF. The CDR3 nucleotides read TGTGCCAGCAGCTTTGAGGCGGGTCTTCGCGGAGCTTTCTTT.

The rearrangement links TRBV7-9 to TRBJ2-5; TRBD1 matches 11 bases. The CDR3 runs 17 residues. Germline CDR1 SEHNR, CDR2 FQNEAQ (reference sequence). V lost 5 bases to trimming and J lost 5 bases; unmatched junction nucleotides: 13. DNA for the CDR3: TGTGCCAGCAGCGCGCCCCCCGGACAGGGGGCGTTGGAGACCCAGTACTTC. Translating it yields CASSAPPGQGALETQYF.

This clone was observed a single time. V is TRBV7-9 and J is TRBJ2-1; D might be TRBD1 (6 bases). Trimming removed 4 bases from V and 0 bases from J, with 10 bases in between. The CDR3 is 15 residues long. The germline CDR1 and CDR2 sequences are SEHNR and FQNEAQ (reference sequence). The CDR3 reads CASSSGQFSYNEQFF. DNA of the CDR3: TGTGCCAGCAGCTCCGGACAGTTCTCCTACAATGAGCAGTTCTTC.

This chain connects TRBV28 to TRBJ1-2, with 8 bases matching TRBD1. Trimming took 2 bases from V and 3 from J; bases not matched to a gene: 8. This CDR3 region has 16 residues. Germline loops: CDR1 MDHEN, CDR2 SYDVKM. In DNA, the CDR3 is TGTGCCAGCAGTTTACCGACAGGGGATGAGGACTATGGCTACACCTTC. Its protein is CASSLPTGDEDYGYTF.

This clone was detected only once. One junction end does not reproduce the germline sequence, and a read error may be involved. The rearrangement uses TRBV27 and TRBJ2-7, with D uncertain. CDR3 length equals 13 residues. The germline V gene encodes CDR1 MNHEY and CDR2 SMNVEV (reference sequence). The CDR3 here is CASSSGALYGQYF. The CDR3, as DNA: TGTGCCAGCAGCTCCGGAGCCCTCTACGGGCAGTACTTC.

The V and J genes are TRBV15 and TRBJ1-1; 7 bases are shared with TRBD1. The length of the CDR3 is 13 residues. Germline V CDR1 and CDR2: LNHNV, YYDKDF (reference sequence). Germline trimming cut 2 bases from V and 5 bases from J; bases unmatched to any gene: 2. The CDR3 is CATSRRQGTEAFF. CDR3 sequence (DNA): TGTGCCACCAGCAGAAGACAGGGAACTGAAGCTTTCTTT. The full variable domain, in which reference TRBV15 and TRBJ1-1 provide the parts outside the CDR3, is DAMVIQNPRYQVTQFGKPVTLSCSQTLNHNVMYWYQQKSSQAPKLLFHYYDKDFNNEADTPDNFQSRRPNTSFCFLDIRSPGLGDTAMYLCATSRRQGTEAFFGQGTRLTVV.

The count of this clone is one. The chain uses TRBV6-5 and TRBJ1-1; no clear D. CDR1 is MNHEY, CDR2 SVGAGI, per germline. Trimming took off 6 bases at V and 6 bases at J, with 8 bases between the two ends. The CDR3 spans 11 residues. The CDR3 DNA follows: TGTGCCAGCAGGGGTGGGCCTGAAGCTTTCTTT. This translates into CASRGGPEAFF.

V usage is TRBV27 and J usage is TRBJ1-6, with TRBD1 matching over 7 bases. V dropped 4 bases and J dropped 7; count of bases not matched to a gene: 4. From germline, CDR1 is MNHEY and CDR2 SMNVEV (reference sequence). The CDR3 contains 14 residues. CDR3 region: CASSSSTGNSPLHF. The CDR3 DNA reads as TGTGCCAGCAGTTCCTCGACAGGGAATTCACCCCTCCACTTT.

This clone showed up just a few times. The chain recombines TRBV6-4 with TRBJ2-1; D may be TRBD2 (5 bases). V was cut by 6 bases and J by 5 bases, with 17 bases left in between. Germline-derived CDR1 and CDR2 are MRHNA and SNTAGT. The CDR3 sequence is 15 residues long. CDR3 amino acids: CASRFIFTRDNEQFF. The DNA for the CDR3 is TGTGCCAGCAGGTTCATTTTCACGCGGGACAATGAGCAGTTCTTC.